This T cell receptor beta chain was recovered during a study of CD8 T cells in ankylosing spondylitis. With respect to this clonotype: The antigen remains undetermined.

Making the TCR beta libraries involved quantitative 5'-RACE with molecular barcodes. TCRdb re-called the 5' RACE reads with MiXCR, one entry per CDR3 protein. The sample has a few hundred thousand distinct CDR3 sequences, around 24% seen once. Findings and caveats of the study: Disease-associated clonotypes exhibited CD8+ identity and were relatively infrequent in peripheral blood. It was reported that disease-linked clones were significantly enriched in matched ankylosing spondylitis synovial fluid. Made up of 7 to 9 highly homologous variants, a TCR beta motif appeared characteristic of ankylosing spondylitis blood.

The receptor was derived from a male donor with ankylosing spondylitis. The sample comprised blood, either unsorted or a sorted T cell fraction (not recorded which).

The CDR3 DNA reads TGTGCCATCAGCCGGGACAGGGGTATAGATACGCAGTATTTT. As protein: CAISRDRGIDTQYF. The V and J genes are TRBV10-3 and TRBJ2-3, with TRBD1 matching 10 bases. The V gene's germline CDR1 is ENHRY and CDR2 SYGVKD. J lost 5 bases, V lost 6 bases, and 5 bases had no gene match. This CDR3 spans 14 amino acids.